This TCR beta chain came from a study of T-cell memory formation after mild COVID-19. Germline V gene data show CDR1 as KGHSH and CDR2 as LQKENI. The CDR3 loop spans 12 amino acids. V was pared by 4 bases and J by 16 bases, with 9 bases of the junction left unmatched. TCRdb called the 5' RACE reads again in MiXCR, with one record for every CDR3 protein. This sample has about 560,000 distinct CDR3 sequences, with around a sixth found just once. The chain is built from TRBV18 and TRBJ2-1, with 8 bases matching TRBD1. Sequencing was carried out using PBMCs or a T cell subset sorted from them (not recorded which). This clonotype originated in an adult woman who had mild COVID-19 (a few samples of this study predate the infection). Cell type and time point are not known. The CDR3 DNA reads TGTGCCAGCTCACTCTGGACAGGGCAGTCTTTCTTC. It codes for CASSLWTGQSFF.